Presented here are 8 T cell receptor beta chains from one specimen sequenced in a study of blood T cell repertoires in COVID-19. Sequencing used immunoSEQ multiplex PCR; TCRdb keeps in-frame clones, though not all of them. The repertoire consists of fewer than 350,000 clones, with 80% to 90% occurring once and the leading ten covering over 3.5%. Sample: PBMCs or T cells enriched from blood (not recorded which). These receptors all come from a woman younger than 45 with acute COVID-19.

This rearrangement joins TRBV6-1 to TRBJ2-3, with 8 bases fitting TRBD1. Unmatched junction bases numbered 2, after V lost 1 base and J lost 2 bases. Germline V gene lookup returns CDR1 MNHNS and CDR2 SASEGT. This CDR3 contains 15 residues. In nucleotides, the CDR3 is TGTGCCAGCAGTGAAGGGACAGGGCCCACAGATACGCAGTATTTT. It specifies CASSEGTGPTDTQYF.

The J gene is TRBJ2-7, the V gene TRBV10-3; D uncertain. Trimming stripped 7 bases from V and 2 bases from J, with 12 bases between. The CDR3 contains 13 residues. The germline V gene has CDR1 ENHRY and CDR2 SYGVKD. CDR3: CAINTDKTYEQYF. The CDR3 bases are TGTGCCATCAATACCGACAAGACCTACGAGCAGTACTTC.

This chain uses TRBV12-3 or TRBV12-4 with TRBJ1-4; no clear D. V dropped 5 bases and J dropped 5 bases, with 9 bases sitting between them. The CDR3 contains 13 residues. CDR3 residues: CASSTQSNEKLFF. The CDR3 DNA follows: TGTGCCAGCAGTACTCAATCGAATGAAAAACTGTTTTTT.

The chain has TRBV28 and TRBJ1-5; maybe TRBD1 (5 bases). The germline V and J ends were trimmed by 6 bases and 6 bases, with 21 bases remaining between them. The germline V gene encodes CDR1 MDHEN and CDR2 SYDVKM. CDR3 length: 16 residues. Here the CDR3 reads CASSPPRGGASQPQHF. The CDR3 region has the DNA TGTGCCAGCAGCCCACCCCGGGGAGGGGCGAGTCAGCCCCAGCATTTT.

The chain has TRBV7-9 and TRBJ1-2, with D possibly matching TRBD1 (6 bases). CDR1 is SEHNR, CDR2 FQNEAQ, per germline (reference sequence). This CDR3 is built from 16 residues. Trimming left V 11 bases short and J 3 bases short, with 25 bases between. Here the CDR3 reads CASNEWAGDVDYGYTF. In DNA form, the CDR3 reads TGTGCCTCCAATGAGTGGGCAGGGGATGTCGACTATGGCTACACCTTC.

The V gene is TRBV24-1, the J gene TRBJ2-2, with 9 positions matching TRBD2. The CDR3 loop spans 17 amino acids. V lost 0 bases and J lost 4; bases outside the gene matches: 5. CDR1 is KGHDR, CDR2 SFDVKD, per germline. The DNA of the CDR3 is TGTGCCACCAGTGATTTGCATGGGACTAGCAGCACCGGGGAGCTGTTTTTT. Translating it yields CATSDLHGTSSTGELFF.

The genes are TRBV6-5 and TRBJ2-7, with 8 bases matching TRBD2. This CDR3 region has 15 residues. Trimming removed 2 bases from V and 6 bases from J; junction bases left unmatched: 9. Per the germline V gene, CDR1 is MNHEY and CDR2 is SVGAGI. The CDR3 loop is CASSYGVGLGGEQYF. CDR3 DNA: TGTGCCAGCAGTTACGGTGTGGGACTAGGTGGCGAGCAGTACTTC.

The chain links TRBV29-1 to TRBJ2-1; 7 nucleotides align to TRBD2. Germline assignment: CDR1 SQVTM and CDR2 ANQGSEA. The CDR3 consists of 15 residues. Trimming took 5 bases from V and 0 from J; bases not matched to a gene: 7. The CDR3, as DNA: TGCAGCGTTTTCGGCGGGAGTGGCTCCTACAATGAGCAGTTCTTC. Translating it yields CSVFGGSGSYNEQFF.